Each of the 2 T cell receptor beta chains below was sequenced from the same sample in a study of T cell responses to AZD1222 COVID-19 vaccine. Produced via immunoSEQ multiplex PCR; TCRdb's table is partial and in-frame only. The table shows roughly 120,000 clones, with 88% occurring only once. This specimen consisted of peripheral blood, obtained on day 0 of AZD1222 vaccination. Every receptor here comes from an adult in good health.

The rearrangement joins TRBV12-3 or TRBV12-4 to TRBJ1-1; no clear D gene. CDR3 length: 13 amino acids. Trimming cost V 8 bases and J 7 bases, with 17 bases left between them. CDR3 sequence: CASLRESFLEAFF. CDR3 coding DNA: TGTGCCAGCCTGCGAGAAAGCTTCCTTGAAGCTTTCTTT.

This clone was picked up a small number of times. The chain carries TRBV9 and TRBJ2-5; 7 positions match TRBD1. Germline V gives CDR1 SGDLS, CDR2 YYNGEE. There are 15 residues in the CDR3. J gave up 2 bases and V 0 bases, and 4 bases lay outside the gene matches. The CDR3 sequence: CASSVAGTAQETQYF. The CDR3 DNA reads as TGTGCCAGCAGCGTAGCCGGGACAGCACAAGAGACCCAGTACTTC.